This is a list of T cell receptor beta chains from one sample in a study of regulatory T cells in long-lasting Graves disease. Each CDR3 protein gets one entry after TCRdb re-called the multiplex PCR reads with MiXCR. The table shows roughly 420,000 distinct CDR3 sequences, with about 15% occurring only once. These data also featured in a second study, about T cells in Graves' hyperthyroidism and ophthalmopathy.

The sequences come from peripheral blood mononuclear cells (PBMCs), collected at new diagnosis, from a patient treated with antithyroid drugs. The receptors come from a young woman with Graves disease. Both conserved end residues are part of each CDR3. A D gene is named only where the DNA matches it firmly. Clone size is stated in some rows and not others, as once, few, many or a class when expanded.

d_call clone_size j_call v_call cdr3_aa cdr3_nt
- many TRBJ2-3 TRBV6-2/TRBV6-3 CASSSDLAITDTQYF TGTGCCAGCAGTTCAGATCTAGCGATCACAGATACGCAGTATTTT
- many TRBJ2-1 TRBV5-1 CASSSVGLFNEQFF TGCGCCAGCAGCTCGGTGGGCCTCTTTAATGAGCAGTTCTTC
TRBD1 many TRBJ1-2 TRBV18 CASSDRDRKFYGYTF TGTGCCAGCTCCGATAGGGACAGGAAGTTCTATGGCTACACCTTC
TRBD1 few TRBJ2-6 TRBV28 CASSPPRTGGLISGANVLTF TGTGCCAGCAGTCCCCCCCGGACAGGGGGCCTCATCTCTGGGGCCAACGTCCTGACTTTC
- many TRBJ2-1 TRBV7-6 CASSFSSTINNEQFF TGTGCCAGCAGCTTTTCAAGTACCATAAACAATGAGCAGTTCTTC
TRBD2 few TRBJ2-7 TRBV29-1 CSAAGTSGSIEQYF TGCAGCGCCGCCGGGACTAGCGGGAGTATCGAGCAGTACTTC
- - TRBJ1-4 TRBV9 CASSFRGNEKLFF TGTGCCAGCAGCTTTCGCGGGAATGAAAAACTGTTTTTT
TRBD1 many TRBJ1-1 TRBV3-1 CASSQGQGNTEAFF TGCGCCAGCAGCCAGGGACAGGGGAACACTGAAGCTTTCTTT
TRBD1 - TRBJ2-2 TRBV5-1 CASNLRTGPTGELFF TGCGCCAGCAACTTAAGGACAGGGCCCACCGGGGAGCTGTTTTTT
TRBD1 few TRBJ1-4 TRBV27 CAIRDRTNEKLFF TGTGCCATACGGGACAGAACTAATGAAAAACTGTTTTTT
TRBD2 many TRBJ2-1 TRBV6-1 CASSEVAGTPNEQFF TGTGCCAGCAGTGAAGTAGCGGGAACCCCAAATGAGCAGTTCTTC
- many TRBJ2-3 TRBV12-5 CASAAGHPDTQYF TGTGCTAGTGCCGCAGGTCATCCAGATACGCAGTATTTT
- many TRBJ1-4 TRBV7-6 CASSLAPRRRNEKLFF TGTGCCAGCAGCTTAGCGCCGCGGCGCCGTAATGAAAAACTGTTTTTT
- many TRBJ1-5 TRBV13 CASSSTLNQPQHF TGTGCCAGCAGCTCGACTCTAAATCAGCCCCAGCATTTT
- many TRBJ2-2 TRBV5-1 CASSSQTTRWTGELFF TGCGCCAGCAGCTCCCAAACTACGAGGTGGACCGGGGAGCTGTTTTTT
TRBD1 few TRBJ1-2 TRBV20-1 CSARDTRDRANYGYTF TGCAGTGCTAGAGATACGCGGGACAGGGCTAACTATGGCTACACCTTC
- many TRBJ1-3 TRBV5-1 CASSLALGISDTIYF TGCGCCAGCAGCTTGGCTCTCGGGATTTCGGACACCATATATTTT
- many TRBJ2-1 TRBV20-1 CSARRGVGSYNEQFF TGCAGTGCTAGAAGGGGGGTCGGCTCCTACAATGAGCAGTTCTTC
TRBD2 few TRBJ2-1 TRBV7-8 CASSWGTSIYEQFF TGTGCCAGCAGCTGGGGGACTAGTATCTATGAGCAGTTCTTC
TRBD2 few TRBJ2-5 TRBV12-3/TRBV12-4 CASTEGLAGGAGETQYF TGTGCCAGCACCGAAGGACTAGCGGGAGGGGCGGGGGAGACCCAGTACTTC
TRBD1 few TRBJ1-5 TRBV19 CASSNDRGGQPQHF TGTGCCAGTAGTAATGACAGGGGAGGTCAGCCCCAGCATTTT
TRBD1 many TRBJ2-7 TRBV6-1 CASITMDREIRVQYF TGTGCCAGCATTACAATGGACAGGGAAATACGCGTGCAGTACTTC
TRBD2 many TRBJ2-7 TRBV12-3/TRBV12-4 CASSFASGRGTYEQYF TGTGCCAGCAGTTTTGCTAGCGGGAGAGGAACCTACGAGCAGTACTTC
TRBD2 few TRBJ2-5 TRBV5-1 CASSWEGYQETQYF TGCGCCAGCAGCTGGGAGGGGTACCAAGAGACCCAGTACTTC
- - TRBJ1-1 TRBV6-1 CASIGETNTEAFF TGTGCCAGCATAGGGGAGACAAACACTGAAGCTTTCTTT
- - TRBJ2-1 TRBV12-3/TRBV12-4 CASSVPQLGEQFF TGTGCCAGCAGCGTACCCCAACTAGGTGAGCAGTTCTTC
- - TRBJ1-3 TRBV7-9 CASSLGGAGVSRNTIYF TGTGCCAGCAGCTTAGGTGGGGCAGGAGTTTCCCGGAACACCATATATTTT